Included here is one T cell receptor (beta chain) sequence, with context. This clonotype was recorded a few times. What this receptor recognizes is not known. Per-nucleotide qualities are absent, and no much larger clonotype sits a single base away. According to the germline V gene, CDR1 reads KGHDR and CDR2 reads SFDVKD. The CDR3 has 14 amino acids, counting the end cysteine and phenylalanine. The CDR3 DNA has 42 bases and is translated from base 1. V is shortened by 3 bases, J by 8 bases, and the region joining them spans 13 bases. The entry originates in a study of T cells after yellow fever vaccination (dated by TCRdb to 2018 to 2020). The study in broad terms: The SMART-Seq v4 Ultra Low Input RNA kit was used to prepare libraries from fractions with low cell numbers. Bulk TCR alpha and beta repertoires were sequenced longitudinally to track T-cell clones before and after primary and booster YFV17D yellow fever vaccination. Two healthy male donors, one aged 18 to 30 and one aged 30 to 40 years, made up the cohort. Blood was drawn at multiple timepoints before and after primary and secondary immunization, with bulk PBMC replicates and cell subsets isolated. Paper-wide results and their limitations: After the booster, most clones that had expanded after primary vaccination were detected again (almost 97% of CD4 and more than 85% of CD8), suggesting broad maintenance of memory. The secondary T-cell response was weaker than the primary response but faster, peaking on day 5 instead of day 15. A small share of clonotypes was detected in both CD4 and CD8 compartments, with the overlap likely arising from convergent recombination. FACS-sorted repertoires could contain abundant contaminating clonotypes from the bulk population, so computational filtering was required. The study included only a couple of donors, which limits how far the findings can be generalized.

TCR cDNA was synthesized by 5'RACE template switching, which introduced a universal primer site and unique molecular identifiers. Priming of cDNA synthesis was performed from both the TCR alpha and TCR beta constant segments. Library amplification involved two PCR steps, and the second step added sample barcodes and sequencing adapters. Sequencing of the libraries was done on either Illumina HiSeq 2500 (2x100 bp) or NovaSeq (2x150 bp). The study's own analysis went as follows. MIGEC handled demultiplexing of reads and collapsing into UMI consensus sequences, while MiXCR performed V(D)J alignment. Vaccine-responding clonotypes were defined with edgeR using replicate PBMC samples, requiring FDR below 0.01 and a log2 fold change above 5 up to day 15. Each bulk clonotype was labeled CD4 or CD8 based on which sequenced repertoire, CD4 or CD8, contained the clonotype at higher abundance. In-frame beta chains were kept once TCRdb had trimmed the public reads at Q25 with fastp and called clones with MiXCR. Rows with one shared CDR3 protein collapse into an entry with the most common genes and DNA. The V and J calls here are based on TCRdb, not the publication. For this sample the table gives 450,000 to 550,000 distinct CDR3 sequences, of which 15% to 20% were detected only once. Around 15% of the sample lies in the top ten.

Explained via the paper, the treatment or condition label denotes: live attenuated yellow fever vaccine strain. Two biological replicates of bulk PBMCs were collected at each blood-draw timepoint. A standard Ficoll-Paque protocol was used to isolate PBMCs from peripheral blood. RNA was extracted with TriZol from bulk PBMCs, CD4 and CD8 fractions, and dextramer-positive and dextramer-negative fractions. The rearranged chain carries TRBV24-1 and TRBJ2-1, with TRBD2 perhaps the D gene, on 5 matching bases. The sample consisted of PBMCs, taken 15 days after the yellow fever booster vaccination. The TCR originated in a young man who received the YFV17D yellow fever vaccine. The nucleotide sequence reads as follows: TGTGCCACCAGTGATCCAGACGGGAATGATGAGCAGTTCTTC. Translation gives CATSDPDGNDEQFF.